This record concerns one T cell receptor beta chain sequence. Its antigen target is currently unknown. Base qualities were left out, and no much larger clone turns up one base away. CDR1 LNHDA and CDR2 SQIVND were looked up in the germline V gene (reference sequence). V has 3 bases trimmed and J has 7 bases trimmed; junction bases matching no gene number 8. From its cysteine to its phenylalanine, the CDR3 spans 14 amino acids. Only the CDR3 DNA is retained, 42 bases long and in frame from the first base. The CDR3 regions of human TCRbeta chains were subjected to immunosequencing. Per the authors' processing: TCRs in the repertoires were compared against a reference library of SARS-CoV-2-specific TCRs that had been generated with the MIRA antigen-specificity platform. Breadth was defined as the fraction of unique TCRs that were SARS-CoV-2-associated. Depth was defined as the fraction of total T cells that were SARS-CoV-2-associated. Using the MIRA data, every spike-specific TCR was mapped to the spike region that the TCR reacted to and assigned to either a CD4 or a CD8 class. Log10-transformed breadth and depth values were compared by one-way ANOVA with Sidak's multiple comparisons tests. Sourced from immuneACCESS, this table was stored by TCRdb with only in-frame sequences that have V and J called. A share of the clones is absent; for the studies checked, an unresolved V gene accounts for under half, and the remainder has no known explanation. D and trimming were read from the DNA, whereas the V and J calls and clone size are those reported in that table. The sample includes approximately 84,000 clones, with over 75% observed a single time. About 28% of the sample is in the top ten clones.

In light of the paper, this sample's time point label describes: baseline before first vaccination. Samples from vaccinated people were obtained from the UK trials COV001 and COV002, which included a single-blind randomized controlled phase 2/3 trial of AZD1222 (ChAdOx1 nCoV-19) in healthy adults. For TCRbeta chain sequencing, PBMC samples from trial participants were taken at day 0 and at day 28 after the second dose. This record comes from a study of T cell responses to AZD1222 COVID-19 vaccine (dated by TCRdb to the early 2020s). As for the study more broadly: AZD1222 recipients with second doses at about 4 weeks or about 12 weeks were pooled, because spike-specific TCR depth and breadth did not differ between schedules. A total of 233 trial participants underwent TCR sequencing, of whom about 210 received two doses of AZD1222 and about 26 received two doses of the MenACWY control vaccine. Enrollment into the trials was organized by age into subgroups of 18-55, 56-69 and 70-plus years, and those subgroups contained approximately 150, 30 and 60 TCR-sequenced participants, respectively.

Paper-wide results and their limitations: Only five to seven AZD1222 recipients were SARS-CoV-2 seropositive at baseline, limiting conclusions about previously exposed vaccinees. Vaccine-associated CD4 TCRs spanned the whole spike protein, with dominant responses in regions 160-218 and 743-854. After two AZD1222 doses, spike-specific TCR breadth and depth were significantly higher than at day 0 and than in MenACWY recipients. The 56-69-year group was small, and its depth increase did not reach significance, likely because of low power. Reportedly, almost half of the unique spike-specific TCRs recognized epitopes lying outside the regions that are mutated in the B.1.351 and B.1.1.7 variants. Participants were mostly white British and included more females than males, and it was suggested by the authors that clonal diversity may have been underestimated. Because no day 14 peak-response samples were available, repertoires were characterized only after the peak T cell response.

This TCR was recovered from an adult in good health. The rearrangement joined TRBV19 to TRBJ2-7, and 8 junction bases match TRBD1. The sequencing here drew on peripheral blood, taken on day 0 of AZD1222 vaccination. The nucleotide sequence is TGTGCCAGTAGTATCGAGGCCAGGGGGCTAGAGCAGTACTTC. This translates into CASSIEARGLEQYF.